The 27 T cell receptor beta chains reported below all come from one sample, sequenced in a study of T-cell memory formation after mild COVID-19. A single record per CDR3 protein comes from TCRdb applying MiXCR to the 5' RACE reads. The sample lists 84,000 or so distinct CDR3 sequences, 14% seen once, with 25% to 35% in the top ten. The sequencing sample was made of PBMCs or a T cell subset sorted from them (not recorded which). These receptors came from an adult woman who had mild COVID-19 (a few samples of this study predate the infection). Cell type and time point are not known.

The CDR3 region is CASSPWTGLSGNTIYF. DNA for the CDR3: TGTGCCAGCAGCCCTTGGACGGGACTCTCTGGAAACACCATATATTTT. This rearrangement joins TRBV7-2 to TRBJ1-3; TRBD1 is a possible D gene (5 bases). Per germline, CDR1 SGHTA and CDR2 FQGNSA. The CDR3 covers 16 residues. V was cut by 5 bases and J by 0 bases, with 14 bases left in between.

This clonotype was detected many times. The CDR3 DNA reads TGTGCCAGCAGGACCGGGACACCCAACACCGGGGAGCTGTTTTTT. The encoded protein is CASRTGTPNTGELFF. The chain recombines TRBV12-3 or TRBV12-4 with TRBJ2-2; maybe TRBD1 (6 bases). V was pared by 6 bases and J by 2 bases, with 13 bases between. The CDR3 loop spans 15 amino acids.

The J gene is TRBJ2-2, the V gene TRBV14, with a possible D match to TRBD1 (5 bases). V dropped 1 base and J dropped 0 bases, with 9 bases sitting between them. This CDR3 spans 16 amino acids. From germline, CDR1 is SGHDN and CDR2 FVKESK. In DNA form, the CDR3 reads TGTGCCAGCAGCCAAGTTCACAGGACGAACACCGGGGAGCTGTTTTTT. Its translation is CASSQVHRTNTGELFF.

The V gene is TRBV6-5, the J gene TRBJ1-1; TRBD1 is a possible D gene (5 bases). There are 14 residues in the CDR3. Trimming removed 8 bases at V and 3 bases at J, with 16 bases between. Germline CDR1 MNHEY, CDR2 SVGAGI. In DNA, the CDR3 is TGTGCCAGCCGGGACCGGGGGGGAGACACTGAAGCTTTCTTT. This gives the protein CASRDRGGDTEAFF.

The genes are TRBV7-8 and TRBJ2-1; no clear D. V dropped 1 base and J dropped 5 bases, with 9 bases sitting between them. This CDR3 has 14 residues. The germline gives CDR1 SGHVS, CDR2 FQNEAQ. The CDR3 bases are TGTGCCAGCAGCTTAGGCGGCAGCCACAATGAGCAGTTCTTC. Translating it yields CASSLGGSHNEQFF. The variable domain in full, completed from reference TRBV7-8 and TRBJ2-1, reads GAGVSQSPRYKVAKRGQDVALRCDPISGHVSLFWYQQALGQGPEFLTYFQNEAQLDKSGLPSDRFFAERPEGSVSTLKIQRTQQEDSAVYLCASSLGGSHNEQFFGPGTRLTVL.

V is TRBV7-6 and J is TRBJ2-1, with TRBD1 as a possible D gene (6 bases). CDR3 length: 14 residues. Germline CDR1 and CDR2: SGHVS and FNYEAQ. Between the trimmed V and J ends, which lost 5 bases and 6 bases, there was a span of 14 bases. This CDR3 is CASSGRDKLNEQFF. In nucleotides, the CDR3 is TGTGCCAGCAGCGGTCGGGACAAACTCAATGAGCAGTTCTTC.

This chain connects TRBV12-3 or TRBV12-4 to TRBJ2-7, with 7 positions matching TRBD2. CDR3 length: 13 residues. V lost 3 bases, J lost 7 bases, and 6 bases stayed unmatched. The chain's CDR3 is CASSFGPGGEQYF. CDR3 bases: TGTGCCAGCAGTTTTGGGCCCGGGGGGGAGCAGTACTTC.

This clonotype has more than one count but fewer than ten. V and J are TRBV9 and TRBJ1-1; no reliable D call. CDR3 size: 15 residues. Trimming took off 3 bases at V and 7 bases at J, with 19 bases between the two ends. From germline, CDR1 is SGDLS and CDR2 YYNGEE. The CDR3 sequence is CASSAGSLVMSEAFF. In nucleotides, the CDR3 is TGTGCCAGCAGCGCCGGGAGCCTCGTTATGAGTGAAGCTTTCTTT.

This chain joins TRBV20-1 and TRBJ2-7, with 8 bases identical to TRBD1. J was trimmed by 1 base and V by 8 bases; bases with no gene match: 10. Germline loops: CDR1 DFQATT, CDR2 SNEGSKA (reference sequence). The CDR3 consists of 14 residues. This CDR3 is CSTTGQGLSYEQYF. Here the CDR3 DNA reads TGCAGTACCACCGGACAGGGTTTATCCTACGAGCAGTACTTC.

The chain uses TRBV4-1 and TRBJ2-3, with a tentative D call TRBD2 (6 bases). The CDR3 has 15 amino acids. V was pared by 4 bases and J by 2 bases, with 13 bases between. Germline V lookup: CDR1 MGHRA, CDR2 YSYEKL. CDR3 loop: CASSLGTSYTDTQYF. Written as DNA, the CDR3 is TGCGCCAGCAGCCTCGGGACTTCATACACAGATACGCAGTATTTT.

This clonotype has more than one count but fewer than ten. This chain uses TRBV6-2 or TRBV6-3 with TRBJ2-3; no reliable D call. Germline V gene data show CDR1 as MNHEY and CDR2 as SVGEGT. The CDR3 is 14 residues long. V lost 6 bases and J 2 bases, leaving 12 bases between the germline ends. CDR3 in amino acids: CASSDGRATDTQYF. The CDR3 nucleotides are TGTGCCAGCAGCGACGGACGAGCCACAGATACGCAGTATTTT.

J is TRBJ1-1 and V is TRBV19, with D possibly TRBD1 on 6 matching bases. CDR3 size: 13 residues. V gave up 6 bases and J gave up 5 bases, with 13 bases separating them. Germline-derived CDR1 and CDR2 are LNHDA and SQIVND (reference sequence). For the CDR3, the DNA is TGTGCCAGTAGACGTACAGGGCTGACTGAAGCTTTCTTT. This gives the protein CASRRTGLTEAFF.

This clonotype was counted ten times or more. J is TRBJ2-1 and V is TRBV11-2; the match to TRBD2 covers 7 bases. Losses at the gene ends were 5 bases for V and 1 base for J; bases not matched to a gene: 5. From germline, CDR1 is SGHAT and CDR2 FQNNGV. This CDR3 has 15 amino acids. The DNA of the CDR3 is TGTGCCAGCAGCGAGTTGCGGGGGTCCTACAATGAGCAGTTCTTC. This translates into CASSELRGSYNEQFF.

A single count supports this clonotype. This chain joins TRBV7-9 and TRBJ2-7; D may be TRBD2 (6 bases). Germline CDR1 is SEHNR and CDR2 is FQNEAQ (reference sequence). Trimming removed 4 bases from V and 0 bases from J, with 13 bases in between. This CDR3 spans 15 amino acids. The CDR3 bases are TGTGCCAGCAGCTCCCGGGACTCAAACTCCTACGAGCAGTACTTC. Amino acids: CASSSRDSNSYEQYF.

The sample holds a few counts of this clonotype. J is TRBJ2-1 and V is TRBV7-9; D is ambiguous. CDR1 is SEHNR and CDR2 is FQNEAQ in the germline V gene (reference sequence). The CDR3 runs 15 residues. The ends were cut back, 1 base at V and 3 bases at J, with 10 bases in the middle. This chain's CDR3 is CASSLEATSYNEQFF. CDR3 in DNA: TGTGCCAGCAGCTTAGAAGCTACGAGCTACAATGAGCAGTTCTTC.

The chain employs TRBV6-6 and TRBJ1-1; D is unresolved. Trimming left V 0 bases short and J 4 bases short, with 18 bases between. The CDR3 consists of 17 residues. CDR1 and CDR2 from the germline V gene are MNHNY and SVGAGI (reference sequence). Here the CDR3 reads CASSYSTELPGRTEAFF. The CDR3 nucleotides are TGTGCCAGCAGTTACTCTACAGAACTCCCTGGTCGCACTGAAGCTTTCTTT.

Concerning this clonotype: One end of the junction is discordant with germline, which a read error may explain. V usage is TRBV4-1 and J usage is TRBJ2-7, with 11 bases matching TRBD1. The CDR3 totals 16 residues. From germline, CDR1 is MGHRA and CDR2 YSYEKL. Here the CDR3 DNA reads TGCGCCAGCAGACAAGCTTATGGGACAGGGGGCTACGAGCAGTACTTC. Residues: CASRQAYGTGGYEQYF.

In this sample, this clonotype turned up a few times. The rearrangement joins TRBV30 to TRBJ2-3, with D unclear. With 0 bases removed from V and 5 bases from J, the gap between germline ends came to 3 bases. This CDR3 is 11 amino acids long. Germline values: CDR1 GTSNPN, CDR2 SVGIG (reference sequence). CDR3 coding DNA: TGTGCCTGGAGTGTCCAAGATACGCAGTATTTT. Translating it yields CAWSVQDTQYF.

Many counts were recorded for this clonotype. The chain couples TRBV7-2 to TRBJ2-3; 12 bases are a match to TRBD2. The V gene's germline CDR1 is SGHTA and CDR2 FQGNSA. V lost 6 bases to trimming and J lost 8 bases; unmatched junction nucleotides: 12. The CDR3 consists of 16 residues. CDR3 nucleotide sequence: TGTGCCAGCAGTTCGGGACTAGCGGGCCCTCTCGGTACGCAGTATTTT. Translation gives CASSSGLAGPLGTQYF.

The chain employs TRBV24-1 and TRBJ2-3; 7 bases fit TRBD1. V was pared by 1 base and J by 6 bases, with 9 bases of the junction left unmatched. CDR3 length: 16 residues. Germline values: CDR1 KGHDR, CDR2 SFDVKD. The CDR3 nucleotides read TGTGCCACCAGTGATTTTACAGGGGATGGAAGGGATACGCAGTATTTT. Its translation: CATSDFTGDGRDTQYF.

The chain joins TRBV6-5 to TRBJ2-3, with 7 bases fitting TRBD1. CDR1 and CDR2 from the germline V gene are MNHEY and SVGAGI. The trim removed 7 bases at V and 2 bases at J, leaving 9 bases unmatched. The CDR3 runs 15 residues. CDR3 coding DNA: TGTGCCAGCACCACAGGGGCTAGCCACACAGATACGCAGTATTTT. Translating it yields CASTTGASHTDTQYF.

This chain links TRBV5-5 with TRBJ2-7; D gene ambiguous. Between the trimmed V and J ends, which lost 2 bases and 3 bases, there was a span of 9 bases. The V gene's germline CDR1 is SGHKS and CDR2 YYEKEE (reference sequence). This CDR3 has 13 residues. The CDR3: CASSFSDRYEQYF. In DNA, the CDR3 is TGTGCCAGCAGCTTCAGCGACCGCTACGAGCAGTACTTC. Together with reference TRBV5-5 and TRBJ2-7, the CDR3 gives the full variable domain: DAGVTQSPTHLIKTRGQQVTLRCSPISGHKSVSWYQQVLGQGPQFIFQYYEKEERGRGNFPDRFSARQFPNYSSELNVNALLLGDSALYLCASSFSDRYEQYFGPGTRLTVT.

CDR3 DNA: TGTGCCAGCAGCAAAGTTCATGAGCAGTACTTC. Translated, it gives CASSKVHEQYF. The V gene is TRBV21-1, the J gene TRBJ2-7. TRBV21-1 constitutes a pseudogene. The CDR3 length is 11 residues.

This clonotype came up many times. This rearrangement joins TRBV7-9 to TRBJ2-7; D gene ambiguous. Germline CDR1 and CDR2: SEHNR and FQNEAQ (reference sequence). The CDR3 is made up of 14 amino acids. The germline V and J ends were trimmed by 1 base and 1 base, with 8 bases remaining between them. This chain's CDR3 is CASSLERHSYEQYF. The DNA of the CDR3 is TGTGCCAGCAGCTTAGAAAGACATTCCTACGAGCAGTACTTC.

This clonotype came up a few times. The junction shows a germline mismatch at one end, possibly a read error. The chain joins TRBV7-9 to TRBJ2-5, with D perhaps matching TRBD2 (5 bases). The germline gives CDR1 SEHNR, CDR2 FQNEAQ (reference sequence). The CDR3 runs to 11 residues. CDR3 bases: TGTGCCAGCAGCTCAGAGAGGGTACTAATCTTC. This encodes CASSSERVLIF.

This clonotype was counted only a few times. V is TRBV24-1 and J is TRBJ2-5; D assignment may be TRBD1 or TRBD2 (5 bases each). The CDR3 consists of 14 residues. CDR1 and CDR2 from the germline V gene are KGHDR and SFDVKD. V was pared by 2 bases and J by 2 bases, with 8 bases between. CDR3: CATSDWDGQETQYF. Written as DNA, the CDR3 is TGTGCCACCAGTGATTGGGACGGACAAGAGACCCAGTACTTC.

CDR3 residues: CSARDPWGLYQETQYF. The CDR3 region has the DNA TGCAGTGCTAGAGACCCGTGGGGATTGTACCAAGAGACCCAGTACTTC. The chain combines TRBV20-1 with TRBJ2-5; D is undetermined. V was trimmed by 0 bases and J by 0 bases, leaving 14 bases between them. The CDR3 runs to 16 residues. Germline CDR1 is DFQATT and CDR2 is SNEGSKA (reference sequence).